Reported below is one T cell receptor (beta chain). Per the original methods: Estimation of nucleated cell counts relied on the amplification of reference gene primers. TCRdb keeps only in-frame clones here, not all; method: immunoSEQ multiplex PCR. For V, J and clone size, that table is used; D and trimming come from the DNA. The sample shows 200,000 to 300,000 clones, approximately 88% of them seen only once. The data belong to a study of blood T cell repertoires in COVID-19. Study-level background: There were acute and convalescent COVID-19 samples, and they came from the United States, Italy and Spain.

The CDR3 has 15 residues. V dropped 2 bases and J dropped 6; count of bases not matched to a gene: 8. Germline V gives CDR1 SGHAT, CDR2 FQNNGV. The sequence came from a woman between 25 and 40 years old with COVID-19, enrolled during active disease. The chain has TRBV11-2 and TRBJ2-7; 9 nucleotides match TRBD2. The specimen sequenced was peripheral blood. The CDR3 DNA follows: TGTGCCAGCAGCTTATGGGCTAGCGGGGCCGGCGAGCAGTACTTC. It encodes CASSLWASGAGEQYF.